This T cell receptor (beta chain) comes out of a study of shared clonotypes between healthy human individuals. This clone was counted only a few times. Clones were sequenced by immunoSEQ multiplex PCR, and TCRdb holds only the in-frame ones, with some missing. Here the sample spans more than 400,000 clones, 95% to 96% being singletons. This clonotype originated in a woman in her twenties or thirties in good health. The sample consisted of naive CD4+ T cells sorted from blood. This sample's subset: CD45RA+ positively selected.

The CDR3 here is CASSLQGGSGGYTF. The CDR3, as DNA: TGTGCCAGCAGCCTACAAGGGGGCTCTGGTGGCTACACCTTC. The rearrangement uses TRBV7-9 and TRBJ1-2; 7 nucleotides match TRBD1. Germline values: CDR1 SEHNR, CDR2 FQNEAQ (reference sequence). This CDR3 is built from 14 residues. The J segment lost 7 bases and the V segment lost 5 bases, leaving 10 bases of the junction unmatched.